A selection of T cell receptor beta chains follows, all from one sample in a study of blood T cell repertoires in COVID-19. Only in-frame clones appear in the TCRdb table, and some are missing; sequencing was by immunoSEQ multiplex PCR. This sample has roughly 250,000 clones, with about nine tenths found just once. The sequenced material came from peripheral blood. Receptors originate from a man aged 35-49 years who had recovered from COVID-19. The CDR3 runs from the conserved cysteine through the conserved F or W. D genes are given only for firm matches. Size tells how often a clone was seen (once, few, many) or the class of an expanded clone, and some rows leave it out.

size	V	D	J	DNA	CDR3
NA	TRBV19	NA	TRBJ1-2	TGTGCCAGTAGTATAGCTGGCAGAGGGTCATATGGCTACACCTTC	CASSIAGRGSYGYTF
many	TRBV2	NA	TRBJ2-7	TGTGCCAGCAGTGTAGCTCTACGGGGCGAGCAGTACTTC	CASSVALRGEQYF
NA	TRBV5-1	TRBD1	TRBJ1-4	TGCGCCAGCAGGCCGGGACAGAATAATGAAAAACTGTTTTTT	CASRPGQNNEKLFF
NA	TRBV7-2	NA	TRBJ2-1	TGTGCCAGCAGCCCGACCGGGCGGGGCTACAATGAGCAGTTCTTC	CASSPTGRGYNEQFF
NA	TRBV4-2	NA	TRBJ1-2	TGTGCCAGCAGCCTTGTTGGGGGAGGATCCTATGGCTACACCTTC	CASSLVGGGSYGYTF
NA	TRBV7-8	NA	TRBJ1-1	TGTGCCAGCAGCCCTACGGGGGTTATGAACACTGAAGCTTTCTTT	CASSPTGVMNTEAFF
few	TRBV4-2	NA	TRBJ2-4	TGTGCCAGCAGCCGGGGGACTTTCGGGGGCATTCAGTACTTC	CASSRGTFGGIQYF
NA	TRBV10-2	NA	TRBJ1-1	TGCGCCAGCAGTGACCCCGTGGGGCAGTACACTGAAGCTTTCTTT	CASSDPVGQYTEAFF
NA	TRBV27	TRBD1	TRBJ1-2	TGTGCCAGCAGTTTAGGAGGGGGCGCGGGTTTTGGCTACACCTTC	CASSLGGGAGFGYTF
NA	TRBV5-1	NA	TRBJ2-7	TGCGCCAGCAGGGCGACTACCGAGACCTACGAGCAGTACTTC	CASRATTETYEQYF
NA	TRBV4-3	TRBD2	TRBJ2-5	TGCGCCAGCAGTAGCGGGGGGACCCAATCCGAGACCCAGTACTTC	CASSSGGTQSETQYF
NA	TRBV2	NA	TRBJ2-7	TGTGCCAGCAGGGGAGGATCCTACGAGCAGTACTTC	CASRGGSYEQYF
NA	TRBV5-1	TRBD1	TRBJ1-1	TGCGCCAGCAGATTAACGACAGGGCTGAACACTGAAGCTTTCTTT	CASRLTTGLNTEAFF
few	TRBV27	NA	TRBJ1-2	TGTGCCAGCAGTTTAAGGGAAACAGGGTATGGCTACACCTTC	CASSLRETGYGYTF
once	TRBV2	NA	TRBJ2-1	TGTGCCGTCAAGGTCGGGGGCTCCTACAATGAGCAGTTCTTC	CAVKVGGSYNEQFF
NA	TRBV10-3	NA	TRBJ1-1	TGTGCCATCAGTACCGGGACATCGAACACTGAAGCTTTCTTT	CAISTGTSNTEAFF
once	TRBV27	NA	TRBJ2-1	TGTGCCAGCAGTTTGAGGGACATATTAACCTACAATGAGCAGTTCTTC	CASSLRDILTYNEQFF
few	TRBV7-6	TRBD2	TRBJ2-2	TGTGCCAGCAGCTCGACATTGAGGGACTACTTGAACACCGGGGAGCTGTTTTTT	CASSSTLRDYLNTGELFF
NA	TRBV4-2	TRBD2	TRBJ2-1	TGTGCCAGCAGCCAAGATCAGAGCGGGAGAAGCAATGAGCAGTTCTTC	CASSQDQSGRSNEQFF
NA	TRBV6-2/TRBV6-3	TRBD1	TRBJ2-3	TGTGCCAGCAGTTACTCATATCGGGACAGCCGTGATTTT	CASSYSYRDSRDF
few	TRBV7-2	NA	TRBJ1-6	TGTGCCAGCAGCTTAGTCGGACCAGGGGCAACTCATTCACCCCTCCACTTT	CASSLVGPGATHSPLHF
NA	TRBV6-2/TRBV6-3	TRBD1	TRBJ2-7	TGTGCCAGCAGCCCCCCGGGACAGCATAGGGAGCAGTACTTC	CASSPPGQHREQYF
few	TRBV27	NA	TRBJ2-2	TGTGCCAGCATGCGTTTTGCCGGGGAGCTGTTTTTT	CASMRFAGELFF
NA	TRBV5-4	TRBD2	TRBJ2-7	TGTGCCAGCAGCATTGGACTAGCGGGGGGGCCTGGGGAGCAGTACTTC	CASSIGLAGGPGEQYF
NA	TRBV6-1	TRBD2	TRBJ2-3	TGTGCCAGCAGTGCGGGAAGCGGGGGCCTCACAGATACGCAGTATTTT	CASSAGSGGLTDTQYF
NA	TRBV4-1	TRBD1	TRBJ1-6	TGCGCCAGCAGCCGGGACGGACAGGGGAATTCACCCCTCCACTTT	CASSRDGQGNSPLHF
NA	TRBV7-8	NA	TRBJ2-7	TGTGCCAGCAGCTTAGGTCAGGGGTTCTTTTACGAGCAGTACTTC	CASSLGQGFFYEQYF